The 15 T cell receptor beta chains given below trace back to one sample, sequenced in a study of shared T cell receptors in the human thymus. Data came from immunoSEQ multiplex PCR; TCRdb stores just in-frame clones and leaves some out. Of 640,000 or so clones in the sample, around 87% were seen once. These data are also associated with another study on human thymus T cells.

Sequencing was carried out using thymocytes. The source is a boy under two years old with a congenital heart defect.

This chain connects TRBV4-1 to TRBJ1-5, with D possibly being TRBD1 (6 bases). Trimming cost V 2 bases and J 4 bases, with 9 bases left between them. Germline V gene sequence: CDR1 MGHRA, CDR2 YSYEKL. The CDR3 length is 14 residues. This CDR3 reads CASSQCTGNQPQHF. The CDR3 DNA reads TGCGCCAGCAGCCAATGTACAGGGAATCAGCCCCAGCATTTT.

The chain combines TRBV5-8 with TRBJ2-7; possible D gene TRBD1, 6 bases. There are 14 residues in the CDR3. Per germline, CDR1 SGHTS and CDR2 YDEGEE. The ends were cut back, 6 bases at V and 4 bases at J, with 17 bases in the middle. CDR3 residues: CASIHLGHPYEQYF. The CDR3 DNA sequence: TGTGCCAGCATCCACTTGGGACACCCATACGAGCAGTACTTC.

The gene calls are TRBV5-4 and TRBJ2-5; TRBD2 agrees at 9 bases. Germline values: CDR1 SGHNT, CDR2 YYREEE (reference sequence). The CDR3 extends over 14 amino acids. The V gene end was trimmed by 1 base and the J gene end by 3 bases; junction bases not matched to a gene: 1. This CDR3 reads CASSLLAGEETQYF. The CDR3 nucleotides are TGTGCCAGCAGCTTGTTAGCGGGAGAAGAGACCCAGTACTTC.

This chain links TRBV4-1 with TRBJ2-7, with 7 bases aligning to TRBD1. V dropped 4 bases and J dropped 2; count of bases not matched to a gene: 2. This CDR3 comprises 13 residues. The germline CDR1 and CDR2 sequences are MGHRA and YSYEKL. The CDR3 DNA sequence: TGCGCCAGCAGCCCAGGACAGGCCTACGAGCAGTACTTC. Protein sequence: CASSPGQAYEQYF.

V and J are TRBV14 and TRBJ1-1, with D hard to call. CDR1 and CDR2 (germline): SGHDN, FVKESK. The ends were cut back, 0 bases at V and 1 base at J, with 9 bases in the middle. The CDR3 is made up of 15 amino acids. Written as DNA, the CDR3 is TGTGCCAGCAGCCAAGAATGGAGGCGGAACACTGAAGCTTTCTTT. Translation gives CASSQEWRRNTEAFF.

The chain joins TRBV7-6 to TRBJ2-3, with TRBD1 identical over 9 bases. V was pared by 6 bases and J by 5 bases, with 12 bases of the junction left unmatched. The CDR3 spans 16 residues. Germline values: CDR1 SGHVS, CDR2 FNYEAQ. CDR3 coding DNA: TGTGCCAGCAGTGCCGTGGGACAGGGAGGAGAAGATACGCAGTATTTT. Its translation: CASSAVGQGGEDTQYF. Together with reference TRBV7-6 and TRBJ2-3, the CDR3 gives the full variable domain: GAGVSQSPRYKVTKRGQDVALRCDPISGHVSLYWYRQALGQGPEFLTYFNYEAQQDKSGLPNDRFSAERPEGSISTLTIQRTEQRDSAMYRCASSAVGQGGEDTQYFGPGTRLTVL.

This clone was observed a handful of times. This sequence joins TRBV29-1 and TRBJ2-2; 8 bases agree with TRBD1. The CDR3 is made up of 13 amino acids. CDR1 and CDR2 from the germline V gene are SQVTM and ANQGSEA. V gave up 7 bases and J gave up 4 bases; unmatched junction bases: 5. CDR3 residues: CSGGQGTTGELFF. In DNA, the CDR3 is TGCAGCGGCGGACAGGGAACCACCGGGGAGCTGTTTTTT.

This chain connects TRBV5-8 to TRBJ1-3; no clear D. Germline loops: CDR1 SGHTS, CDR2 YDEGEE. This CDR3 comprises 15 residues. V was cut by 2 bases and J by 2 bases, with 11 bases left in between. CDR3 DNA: TGTGCCAGCAGCTTTCGGGGATTTGCTGGAAACACCATATATTTT. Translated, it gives CASSFRGFAGNTIYF. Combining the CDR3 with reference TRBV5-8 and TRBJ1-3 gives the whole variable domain EAGVTQSPTHLIKTRGQQATLRCSPISGHTSVYWYQQALGLGLQFLLWYDEGEERNRGNFPPRFSGRQFPNYSSELNVNALELEDSALYLCASSFRGFAGNTIYFGEGSWLTVV.

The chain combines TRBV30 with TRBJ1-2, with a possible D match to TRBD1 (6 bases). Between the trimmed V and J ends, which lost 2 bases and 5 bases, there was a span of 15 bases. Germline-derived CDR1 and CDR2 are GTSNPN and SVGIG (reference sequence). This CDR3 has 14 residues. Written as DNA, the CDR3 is TGTGCCTGGAGTAGGCCAGGGGCATGGTATGGCTACACCTTC. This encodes CAWSRPGAWYGYTF.

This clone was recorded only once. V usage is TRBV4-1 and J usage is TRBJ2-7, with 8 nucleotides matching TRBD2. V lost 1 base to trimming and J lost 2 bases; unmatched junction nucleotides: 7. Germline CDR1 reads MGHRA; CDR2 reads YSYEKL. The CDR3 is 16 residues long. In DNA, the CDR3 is TGCGCCAGCAGCCAAGTCGGGGGGGCCGGTGCCTACGAGCAGTACTTC. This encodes CASSQVGGAGAYEQYF.

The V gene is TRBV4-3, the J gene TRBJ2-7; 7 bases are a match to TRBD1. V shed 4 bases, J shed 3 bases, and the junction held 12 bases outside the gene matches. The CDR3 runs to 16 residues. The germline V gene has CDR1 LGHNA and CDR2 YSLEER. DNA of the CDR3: TGCGCCAGCAGCCGAGACGCGGACAGGAACCACTACGAGCAGTACTTC. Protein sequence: CASSRDADRNHYEQYF.

The CDR3 DNA follows: TGTGCCAGCAGCGTAGATCCGGGGGGCAGAAGAAACACCATATATTTT. It codes for CASSVDPGGRRNTIYF. V usage is TRBV9 and J usage is TRBJ1-3, with D tentatively TRBD1 (6 bases). The CDR3 is 16 amino acids. Germline V gene sequence: CDR1 SGDLS, CDR2 YYNGEE. V lost 0 bases and J lost 5, with 15 bases in between.

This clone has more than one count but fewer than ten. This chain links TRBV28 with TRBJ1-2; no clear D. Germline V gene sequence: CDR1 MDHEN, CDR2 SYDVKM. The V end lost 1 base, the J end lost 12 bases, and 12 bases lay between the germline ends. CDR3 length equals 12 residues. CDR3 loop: CASSLFSGAHTF. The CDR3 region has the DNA TGTGCCAGCAGTTTATTTAGCGGAGCCCACACCTTC.

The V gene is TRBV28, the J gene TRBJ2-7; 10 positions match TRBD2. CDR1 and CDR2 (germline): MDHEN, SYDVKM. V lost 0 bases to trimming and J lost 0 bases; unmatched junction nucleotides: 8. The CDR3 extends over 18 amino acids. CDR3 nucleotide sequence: TGTGCCAGCAGTTTATGCGCCACTAGCGGGACGATCTCCTACGAGCAGTACTTC. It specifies CASSLCATSGTISYEQYF.

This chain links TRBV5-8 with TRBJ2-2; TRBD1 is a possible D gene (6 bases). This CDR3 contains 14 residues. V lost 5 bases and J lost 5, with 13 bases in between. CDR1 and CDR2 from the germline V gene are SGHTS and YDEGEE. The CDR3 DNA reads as TGTGCCAGCAGGGCGGCAGGGGTGACCGGGGAGCTGTTTTTT. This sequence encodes CASRAAGVTGELFF. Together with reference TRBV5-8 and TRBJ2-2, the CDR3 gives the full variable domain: EAGVTQSPTHLIKTRGQQATLRCSPISGHTSVYWYQQALGLGLQFLLWYDEGEERNRGNFPPRFSGRQFPNYSSELNVNALELEDSALYLCASRAAGVTGELFFGEGSRLTVL.